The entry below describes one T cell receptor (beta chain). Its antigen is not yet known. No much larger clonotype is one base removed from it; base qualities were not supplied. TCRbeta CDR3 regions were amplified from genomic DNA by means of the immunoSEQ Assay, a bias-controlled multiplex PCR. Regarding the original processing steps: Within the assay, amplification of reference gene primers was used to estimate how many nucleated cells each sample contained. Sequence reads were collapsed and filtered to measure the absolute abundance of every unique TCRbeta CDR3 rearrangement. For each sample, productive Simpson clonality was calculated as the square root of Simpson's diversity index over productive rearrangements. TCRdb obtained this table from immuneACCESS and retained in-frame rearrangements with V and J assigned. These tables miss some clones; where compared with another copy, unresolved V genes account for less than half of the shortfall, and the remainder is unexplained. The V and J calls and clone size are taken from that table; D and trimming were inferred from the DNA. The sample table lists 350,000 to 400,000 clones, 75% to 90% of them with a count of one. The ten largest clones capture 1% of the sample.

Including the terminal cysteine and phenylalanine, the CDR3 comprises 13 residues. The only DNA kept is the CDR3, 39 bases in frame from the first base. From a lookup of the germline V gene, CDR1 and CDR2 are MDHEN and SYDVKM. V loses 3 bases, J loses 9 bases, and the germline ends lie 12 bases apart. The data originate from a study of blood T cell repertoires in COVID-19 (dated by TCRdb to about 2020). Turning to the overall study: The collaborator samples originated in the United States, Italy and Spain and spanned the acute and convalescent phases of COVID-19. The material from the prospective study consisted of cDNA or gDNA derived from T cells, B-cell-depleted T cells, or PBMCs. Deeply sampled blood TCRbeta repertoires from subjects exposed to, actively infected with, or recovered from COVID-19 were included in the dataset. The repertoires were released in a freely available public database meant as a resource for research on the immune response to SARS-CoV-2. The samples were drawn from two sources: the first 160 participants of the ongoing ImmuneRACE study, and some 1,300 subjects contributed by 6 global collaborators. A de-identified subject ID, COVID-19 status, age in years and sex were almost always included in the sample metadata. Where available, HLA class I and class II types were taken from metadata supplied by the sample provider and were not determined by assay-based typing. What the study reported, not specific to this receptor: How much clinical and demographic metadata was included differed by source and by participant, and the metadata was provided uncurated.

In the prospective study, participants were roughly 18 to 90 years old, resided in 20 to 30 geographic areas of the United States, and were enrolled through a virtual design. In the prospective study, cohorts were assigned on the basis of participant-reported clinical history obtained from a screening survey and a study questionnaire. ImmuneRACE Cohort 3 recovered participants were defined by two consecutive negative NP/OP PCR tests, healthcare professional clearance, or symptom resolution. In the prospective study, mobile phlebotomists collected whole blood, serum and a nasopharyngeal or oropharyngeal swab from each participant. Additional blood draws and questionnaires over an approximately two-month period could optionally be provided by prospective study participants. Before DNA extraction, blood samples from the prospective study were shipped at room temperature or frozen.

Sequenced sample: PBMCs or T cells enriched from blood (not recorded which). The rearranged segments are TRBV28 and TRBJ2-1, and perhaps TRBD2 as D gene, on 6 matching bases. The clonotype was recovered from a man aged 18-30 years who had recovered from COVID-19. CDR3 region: CASSFSTRSEQFF. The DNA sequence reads TGTGCCAGCAGTTTCTCGACTAGGTCTGAGCAGTTCTTC.